This T cell receptor (beta chain) appears in the sequencing data of a study of blood T cell repertoires in COVID-19. In the study overall: Some COVID-19 samples were acute and others convalescent; all came from the United States, Italy and Spain. T cells, B-cell-depleted T cells, or PBMCs provided the cDNA or gDNA that served as material.

After removal of 3 bases from V and 5 bases from J, the junction contained 2 bases not matched to a gene. In germline, CDR1 is KGHSH, CDR2 LQKENI. This CDR3 is 13 amino acids long. In the source study's methods: Amplified reference gene primers provided the basis for estimating nucleated cell counts. Measured with immunoSEQ multiplex PCR; TCRdb has only the in-frame clones, and not every one. Clonal size and the V and J genes are those of that table, whereas D and trimming came from the DNA. The sample carries 100,000 or so clones, about 89% recorded once. Points on this clone: This same CDR3 is encoded by further DNA sequences in the sample.

The clonotype was recovered from a woman aged 30 to 39 with acute or convalescent COVID-19. The chain links TRBV18 to TRBJ2-7; 9 bases line up with TRBD1. The sequencing sample was made of peripheral blood. The CDR3 protein is CASSPRTGDEQYF. The CDR3 coding sequence is TGTGCCAGCTCACCTAGGACAGGGGACGAGCAGTACTTC. Based on the CDR3 plus reference TRBV18 and TRBJ2-7, the full variable domain is NAGVMQNPRHLVRRRGQEARLRCSPMKGHSHVYWYRQLPEEGLKFMVYLQKENIIDESGMPKERFSAEFPKEGPSILRIQQVVRGDSAAYFCASSPRTGDEQYFGPGTRLTVT.